The 2 T cell receptor beta chains presented below share a single source sample, sequenced in a study of T-cell memory formation after mild COVID-19. TCRdb analysed the 5' RACE reads with MiXCR anew, one entry per CDR3 protein. The sample holds roughly 130,000 distinct CDR3 sequences, 16% seen once. The sequenced material came from PBMCs or a T cell subset sorted from them (not recorded which). The receptors were sampled from an adult woman who had mild COVID-19 (a few samples of this study predate the infection). Cell type and time point are not known.

V usage is TRBV4-1 and J usage is TRBJ2-1; 14 bases map to TRBD2. The germline V gene has CDR1 MGHRA and CDR2 YSYEKL. V gave up 4 bases and J gave up 12 bases; unmatched junction bases: 11. The CDR3 spans 16 residues. The CDR3 DNA sequence: TGCGCCAGCAGCCTCTTCCCGGGACTAGCGGGAGAGTGGCAGTTCTTC. Residues: CASSLFPGLAGEWQFF.

The J gene is TRBJ1-2, the V gene TRBV5-1, with TRBD1 as a possible D gene (5 bases). The length of the CDR3 is 15 residues. Between the trimmed V and J ends, which lost 1 base and 7 bases, there was a span of 17 bases. Germline assignment: CDR1 SGHRS and CDR2 YFSETQ. CDR3 residues: CASSLTTDSKAGYTF. For the CDR3, the DNA is TGCGCCAGCAGCTTGACAACTGACAGCAAAGCTGGCTACACCTTC.